Following are 31 T cell receptor beta chains from one sample sequenced in a study of patients and donors after allogeneic stem cell transplantation. From the RT-PCR reads, TCRdb called clonotypes with MiXCR, one entry per CDR3 protein. The table records about 160,000 distinct CDR3 sequences, about 24% of them present only once. The sample taken for sequencing was blood, either unsorted or a sorted T cell fraction (not recorded which). Source of these receptors: a human donor who was either an allogeneic HSCT recipient or a stem cell or donor lymphocyte infusion donor (not recorded which). It is not recorded whose cells these are; they may come from a transplant donor.

In this sample, this clonotype turned up a few times. The genes are TRBV9 and TRBJ1-6, with TRBD1 as a possible D gene (6 bases). Per the germline V gene, CDR1 is SGDLS and CDR2 is YYNGEE. V was cut by 3 bases and J by 6 bases, with 16 bases left in between. The CDR3 totals 16 residues. As DNA, the CDR3 is TGTGCCAGCAGCGCCCGAAGGGGGGCCTTTAATTCACCCCTCCACTTT. Its protein is CASSARRGAFNSPLHF.

This rearrangement joins TRBV12-3 or TRBV12-4 to TRBJ2-7; maybe TRBD1 (6 bases). Trimming took 6 bases from V and 6 from J, leaving 12 bases between them. The CDR3 extends over 12 amino acids. The CDR3 is CASRQGFAEQYF. CDR3 in DNA: TGTGCCAGCAGACAGGGATTTGCCGAGCAGTACTTC.

This clonotype was counted between two and nine times. The chain has TRBV5-1 and TRBJ2-7, with no clear D. Per germline, CDR1 SGHRS and CDR2 YFSETQ. Trimming pared 3 bases from V and 7 bases from J, leaving 11 bases between. The CDR3 runs to 12 residues. CDR3 amino acids: CASSSDLEEQYF. CDR3 nucleotides: TGCGCCAGCAGCTCGGACCTGGAGGAGCAGTACTTC.

A few counts support this clonotype. This chain links TRBV6-5 with TRBJ2-1, with unresolved D. Germline lookup yields CDR1 MNHEY and CDR2 SVGAGI. With 4 bases removed from V and 9 bases from J, the gap between germline ends came to 10 bases. The CDR3 sequence is 12 residues long. The CDR3 DNA reads TGTGCCAGCAGTTCCAGTCTGGGTGAGCAGTTCTTC. This sequence encodes CASSSSLGEQFF.

This clonotype was found a few times. The chain uses TRBV4-2 and TRBJ1-1; TRBD1 matches at 7 bases. Germline values: CDR1 LGHNA, CDR2 YNFKEQ. J gave up 9 bases and V 1 base, and 5 bases lay outside the gene matches. There are 13 residues in the CDR3. This CDR3 is CASSQGQGSQAFF. In DNA form, the CDR3 reads TGTGCCAGCAGCCAAGGACAGGGCTCCCAAGCTTTCTTT.

V and J are TRBV20-1 and TRBJ2-2; D not certain. Germline-derived CDR1 and CDR2 are DFQATT and SNEGSKA (reference sequence). Deletions cut 3 bases from V and 0 bases from J, with 5 bases between. This CDR3 has 13 amino acids. This CDR3 is CSASPTNTGELFF. The CDR3 coding sequence is TGCAGTGCTAGCCCGACGAACACCGGGGAGCTGTTTTTT.

J is TRBJ2-7 and V is TRBV20-1, with D perhaps matching TRBD2 (5 bases). V lost 7 bases and J 0 bases, leaving 13 bases between the germline ends. This CDR3 is built from 13 residues. CDR1 and CDR2 (germline): DFQATT, SNEGSKA (reference sequence). The CDR3 region has the DNA TGCAGTGTCGATCTCGGGAACTCCTACGAGCAGTACTTC. This sequence encodes CSVDLGNSYEQYF.

This sequence joins TRBV5-1 and TRBJ2-5, with D tentatively TRBD1 (5 bases). The germline gives CDR1 SGHRS, CDR2 YFSETQ. Deletions cut 5 bases from V and 1 base from J, with 18 bases between. The CDR3 spans 16 residues. The CDR3 loop is CASSSSQGGFQETQYF. The CDR3 bases are TGCGCCAGCAGTAGTTCCCAGGGTGGGTTCCAAGAGACCCAGTACTTC.

The chain links TRBV20-1 to TRBJ1-1; D possibly corresponds to TRBD1 (5 bases). This CDR3 has 16 residues. The V and J ends lost 3 bases and 1 base respectively, with 18 bases between them. Germline loops: CDR1 DFQATT, CDR2 SNEGSKA (reference sequence). The CDR3 nucleotides read TGCAGTGCTAGGAGCTATGGGGGGGGAGGGAACACTGAAGCTTTCTTT. Translated, it gives CSARSYGGGGNTEAFF.

This clonotype was counted between two and nine times. The J gene is TRBJ2-1, the V gene TRBV4-3; no definite D call. The CDR3 extends over 11 amino acids. The germline CDR1 and CDR2 sequences are LGHNA and YSLEER. V was shortened by 8 bases and J by 10 bases, with 12 bases between the two germline ends. CDR3 region: CASATDQEQFF. CDR3 DNA sequence: TGCGCCAGCGCCACAGACCAAGAGCAGTTCTTC.

This sequence joins TRBV10-3 and TRBJ2-5; 10 nucleotides line up with TRBD1. The V segment lost 7 bases and the J segment 4 bases; nucleotides outside the gene matches: 9. This CDR3 is built from 15 residues. Germline values: CDR1 ENHRY, CDR2 SYGVKD. CDR3 loop: CAINPGQGIRETQYF. CDR3 in DNA: TGTGCCATCAATCCGGGACAGGGGATAAGAGAGACCCAGTACTTC.

V is TRBV2 and J is TRBJ1-5; unclear D gene. The ends were cut back, 8 bases at V and 1 base at J, with 9 bases in the middle. Looked up from germline, CDR1 is SNHLY and CDR2 is FYNNEI. CDR3 size: 13 residues. The DNA of the CDR3 is TGTGCCAGCGCCGCACGGAGCAATCAGCCCCAGCATTTT. As protein: CASAARSNQPQHF.

This CDR3 is CASSLSVSWARRYEQFF. CDR3 DNA: TGTGCCAGCAGCTTAAGTGTTTCGTGGGCCCGTAGGTATGAGCAGTTCTTC. The chain links TRBV11-3 to TRBJ2-1, with D unresolved. The ends were cut back, 2 bases at V and 8 bases at J, with 22 bases in the middle. This CDR3 is built from 17 residues. Germline loops: CDR1 SGHNT, CDR2 YENEEA.

This clonotype was found once. The rearrangement uses TRBV12-3 or TRBV12-4 and TRBJ2-7; the match to TRBD1 covers 8 bases. The V and J ends lost 6 bases and 3 bases, in that order; junction bases with no gene match: 7. The CDR3 covers 14 residues. The DNA of the CDR3 is TGTGCCAGCAGCCGGACAGGGAATAGCTACGAGCAGTACTTC. It encodes CASSRTGNSYEQYF.

The chain combines TRBV7-6 with TRBJ2-7; D is uncertain. Trimming stripped 7 bases from V and 8 bases from J, with 21 bases between. The CDR3 length is 14 residues. CDR1 is SGHVS, CDR2 FNYEAQ, per germline. DNA for the CDR3: TGTGCCAGCACCAACTTACCCCAAGGAAGGCAGCAGTACTTC. Encoded protein: CASTNLPQGRQQYF.

The gene calls are TRBV19 and TRBJ1-5; TRBD1 might be the D (5 bases). V was clipped by 1 base and J by 0 bases, with 7 bases between them. Germline V lookup: CDR1 LNHDA, CDR2 SQIVND (reference sequence). CDR3 length: 15 residues. This chain's CDR3 is CASSIAQGSNQPQHF. CDR3 DNA: TGTGCCAGTAGTATAGCGCAGGGTAGCAATCAGCCCCAGCATTTT.

The table lists this clonotype with a few counts. The chain joins TRBV28 to TRBJ2-7, with TRBD1 as a possible D gene (6 bases). V was cut by 2 bases and J by 0 bases, with 14 bases left in between. CDR1 and CDR2 (germline): MDHEN, SYDVKM. This CDR3 has 16 residues. CDR3 amino acids: CASSLGYRAFSYEQYF. The CDR3 region has the DNA TGTGCCAGCAGTTTAGGTTACAGGGCTTTCTCCTACGAGCAGTACTTC. The whole variable domain, filled in from reference TRBV28 and TRBJ2-7, reads DVKVTQSSRYLVKRTGEKVFLECVQDMDHENMFWYRQDPGLGLRLIYFSYDVKMKEKGDIPEGYSVSREKKERFSLILESASTNQTSMYLCASSLGYRAFSYEQYFGPGTRLTVT.

The rearrangement joins TRBV5-1 to TRBJ2-1; 8 bases line up with TRBD2. Germline loops: CDR1 SGHRS, CDR2 YFSETQ. The V gene end was trimmed by 7 bases and the J gene end by 8 bases; junction bases not matched to a gene: 14. CDR3 length equals 15 residues. CDR3 sequence (DNA): TGCGCCAGCCAAAGGTTAGCGGGGTATGGCGATGAGCAGTTCTTC. Translating it yields CASQRLAGYGDEQFF.

The gene calls are TRBV20-1 and TRBJ2-1, with D possibly TRBD1 on 6 matching bases. The CDR3 runs 14 residues. V lost 5 bases to trimming and J lost 9 bases, with 20 bases between them. Germline V gives CDR1 DFQATT, CDR2 SNEGSKA (reference sequence). The CDR3 region is CSAPSAAGVGEQFF. Written as DNA, the CDR3 is TGCAGTGCTCCGTCCGCAGCAGGGGTTGGTGAGCAGTTCTTC.

The genes are TRBV4-3 and TRBJ2-3; no clear D. The germline CDR1 and CDR2 sequences are LGHNA and YSLEER. V was clipped by 0 bases and J by 0 bases, with 10 bases between them. The CDR3 consists of 16 residues. CDR3 amino acids: CASSQDRASSTDTQYF. As DNA, the CDR3 is TGCGCCAGCAGCCAAGACAGAGCTTCTAGCACAGATACGCAGTATTTT.

This clonotype has just one count. The chain couples TRBV11-3 to TRBJ2-2; no clear D gene. Looked up from germline, CDR1 is SGHNT and CDR2 is YENEEA. The germline V and J ends were trimmed by 5 bases and 4 bases, with 14 bases remaining between them. The length of the CDR3 is 15 residues. This CDR3 is CASSTMAVPTGELFF. For the CDR3, the DNA is TGTGCCAGCAGCACCATGGCAGTCCCCACCGGGGAGCTGTTTTTT.

This clonotype was seen only a few times. The chain carries TRBV5-1 and TRBJ2-1; 10 positions match TRBD2. After removal of 0 bases from V and 9 bases from J, the junction contained 12 bases not matched to a gene. In germline, CDR1 is SGHRS, CDR2 YFSETQ. This CDR3 has 17 residues. The CDR3 reads CASSLELVLAGRFEQFF. CDR3 sequence (DNA): TGCGCCAGCAGCTTGGAACTCGTACTAGCGGGACGTTTTGAGCAGTTCTTC.

The J gene is TRBJ2-1, the V gene TRBV7-2, with 7 bases identical to TRBD1. CDR3 length equals 14 residues. The ends lost 0 bases at V and 5 bases at J; junction bases unmatched: 1. Germline V lookup: CDR1 SGHTA, CDR2 FQGNSA. CDR3 region: CASSLATGNNEQFF. Here the CDR3 DNA reads TGTGCCAGCAGCTTAGCGACAGGGAACAATGAGCAGTTCTTC. The whole variable domain, remainder taken from reference TRBV7-2 and TRBJ2-1, is GAGVSQSPSNKVTEKGKDVELRCDPISGHTALYWYRQSLGQGLEFLIYFQGNSAPDKSGLPSDRFSAERTGGSVSTLTIQRTQQEDSAVYLCASSLATGNNEQFFGPGTRLTVL.

This rearrangement joins TRBV20-1 to TRBJ2-7; D gene uncertain. Trimming shortened V by 1 base and J by 3 bases, and 4 bases separated the two germline ends. The CDR3 is made up of 11 amino acids. From germline, CDR1 is DFQATT and CDR2 SNEGSKA (reference sequence). Written as DNA, the CDR3 is TGCAGTGCTAGAGGGGACTACGAGCAGTACTTC. This sequence encodes CSARGDYEQYF.

This chain's CDR3 is CASSSGTGGDQPQHF. The DNA of the CDR3 is TGTGCCAGCTCATCCGGGACAGGGGGGGATCAGCCCCAGCATTTT. The genes are TRBV18 and TRBJ1-5; TRBD1 aligns across 11 bases. In germline, CDR1 is KGHSH, CDR2 LQKENI. The J segment lost 5 bases and the V segment lost 5 bases, leaving 5 bases of the junction unmatched. This CDR3 has 15 amino acids.

This clonotype was counted a few times. The V gene is TRBV29-1, the J gene TRBJ2-5; D perhaps matches TRBD1 (6 bases). The germline V and J ends were trimmed by 4 bases and 2 bases, with 11 bases remaining between them. Germline V gives CDR1 SQVTM, CDR2 ANQGSEA. CDR3 length: 13 residues. The CDR3, as DNA: TGCAGCGTTGGCCGGGACATACAAGAGACCCAGTACTTC. Encoded protein: CSVGRDIQETQYF.

This chain links TRBV4-2 with TRBJ1-3; D is uncertain. The ends were cut back, 5 bases at V and 7 bases at J, with 15 bases in the middle. The CDR3 consists of 14 residues. In germline, CDR1 is LGHNA, CDR2 YNFKEQ. CDR3 in amino acids: CASSWYLVSNTIYF. The DNA of the CDR3 is TGTGCCAGCAGCTGGTATTTAGTGTCCAACACCATATATTTT.

The chain couples TRBV11-3 to TRBJ2-5, with D uncertain. Between the trimmed V and J ends, which lost 5 bases and 5 bases, there was a span of 15 bases. The CDR3 extends over 14 amino acids. From germline, CDR1 is SGHNT and CDR2 YENEEA. CDR3 in amino acids: CASSKIGPSETQYF. CDR3 nucleotide sequence: TGTGCCAGCAGCAAGATCGGGCCAAGCGAGACCCAGTACTTC.

This clonotype was counted a few times. As DNA, the CDR3 is TGTGCCAGCAGTTCCCAGGCCCAGGGGGCCGACACTGAAGCTTTCTTT. The encoded protein is CASSSQAQGADTEAFF. This rearrangement joins TRBV12-3 or TRBV12-4 to TRBJ1-1; TRBD1 agrees at 8 bases. Trimming cost V 4 bases and J 3 bases; bases outside gene matches: 10. The CDR3 extends over 16 amino acids.

This chain uses TRBV20-1 with TRBJ1-2; D is unclear. This CDR3 is built from 14 residues. V lost 0 bases to trimming and J lost 4 bases, with 12 bases between them. Germline lookup yields CDR1 DFQATT and CDR2 SNEGSKA (reference sequence). CDR3 DNA sequence: TGCAGTGCTAGAGATATGGGGATCCTCTATGGCTACACCTTC. Protein sequence: CSARDMGILYGYTF.

This clonotype is a singleton in its sample. The chain has TRBV7-2 and TRBJ2-3; D assignment may be TRBD1 or TRBD2 (5 bases each). Trimming took off 3 bases at V and 7 bases at J, with 11 bases between the two ends. Germline CDR1 reads SGHTA; CDR2 reads FQGNSA. This CDR3 has 13 residues. Written as DNA, the CDR3 is TGTGCCAGCAGCTTGGGGGTCGGTCATACGCAGTATTTT. It codes for CASSLGVGHTQYF.